The 30 T cell receptor beta chains below all came from one sample that was sequenced in a study of T cells in Graves' hyperthyroidism and ophthalmopathy. There were TCR beta CDR3 regions amplified from RNA transcripts. With the HTBI primer set, the TCR CDR3 went through a first round of RT-PCR. TCRdb fed the multiplex PCR reads into MiXCR, producing one record per CDR3 protein. The sample holds 600,000 to 850,000 distinct CDR3 sequences, around 20% seen once. Sequenced material: blood. The source of these receptors is a woman aged 45 to 65 with Graves' hyperthyroidism that later progressed to Graves' ophthalmopathy.

This clonotype was counted ten times or more. This sequence joins TRBV5-1 and TRBJ2-5, with 16 bases fitting TRBD2. The CDR3 loop spans 16 amino acids. From germline, CDR1 is SGHRS and CDR2 YFSETQ. V was pared by 7 bases and J by 2 bases, with 5 bases of the junction left unmatched. CDR3 nucleotide sequence: TGCGCCAGCGGGGGACTAGCGGGGGGGCCGCAAGAGACCCAGTACTTC. Translated: CASGGLAGGPQETQYF.

The chain joins TRBV29-1 to TRBJ1-6, with a weak D call TRBD1 (6 bases). With 6 bases removed from V and 6 bases from J, the gap between germline ends came to 12 bases. CDR1 SQVTM and CDR2 ANQGSEA come from the germline V gene. This CDR3 spans 13 amino acids. CDR3 bases: TGCAGCGTACAACAGGGTTTTAATTCACCCCTCCACTTT. It is translated as CSVQQGFNSPLHF.

This clonotype was detected only a few times. The gene calls are TRBV6-1 and TRBJ1-5; 8 positions agree with TRBD1. Germline V lookup: CDR1 MNHNS, CDR2 SASEGT. The J segment lost 0 bases and the V segment lost 6 bases, leaving 4 bases of the junction unmatched. CDR3 length: 15 amino acids. This chain's CDR3 is CASSRTGYSNQPQHF. CDR3 nucleotides: TGTGCCAGCAGCCGGACAGGGTATAGCAATCAGCCCCAGCATTTT.

This clonotype was picked up many times. The J gene is TRBJ1-2, the V gene TRBV6-1; 11 nucleotides agree with TRBD1. CDR3 length: 14 residues. With V trimmed by 2 bases and J by 8 bases, 4 bases remained unmatched. Per germline, CDR1 MNHNS and CDR2 SASEGT. The CDR3 DNA sequence: TGTGCCAGCAGTGAATTTCGGACAGGGGGCGGCTACACCTTC. This sequence encodes CASSEFRTGGGYTF.

V usage is TRBV7-8 and J usage is TRBJ2-5; possible D gene TRBD1, 6 bases. Germline V gene data show CDR1 as SGHVS and CDR2 as FQNEAQ. The CDR3 has 15 residues. Trimming stripped 5 bases from V and 2 bases from J, with 15 bases between. DNA for the CDR3: TGTGCCAGCAGCAAGGGGGATGGAAATCAAGAGACCCAGTACTTC. It codes for CASSKGDGNQETQYF. Variable domain in full (rest from reference TRBV7-8 and TRBJ2-5): GAGVSQSPRYKVAKRGQDVALRCDPISGHVSLFWYQQALGQGPEFLTYFQNEAQLDKSGLPSDRFFAERPEGSVSTLKIQRTQQEDSAVYLCASSKGDGNQETQYFGPGTRLLVL.

This chain's CDR3 is CASSSSVDNQPQHF. For the CDR3, the DNA is TGTGCCAGCAGCTCAAGCGTAGACAATCAGCCCCAGCATTTT. V and J are TRBV7-9 and TRBJ1-5; D gene uncertain. The CDR3 is 14 amino acids. The V end was cut by 4 bases, the J end by 3 bases, with 10 bases between. Per the germline V gene, CDR1 is SEHNR and CDR2 is FQNEAQ (reference sequence). Complete variable domain (other parts from reference TRBV7-9 and TRBJ1-5): DTGVSQNPRHKITKRGQNVTFRCDPISEHNRLYWYRQTLGQGPEFLTYFQNEAQLEKSRLLSDRFSAERPKGSFSTLEIQRTEQGDSAMYLCASSSSVDNQPQHFGDGTRLSIL.

On this clonotype itself: This may be a read error, as it is one base from a much larger clone. The chain is built from TRBV20-1 and TRBJ2-1, with 8 bases lining up with TRBD2. CDR1 is DFQATT and CDR2 is SNEGSKA in the germline V gene (reference sequence). The CDR3 is made up of 15 amino acids. The DNA for the CDR3 is TGCAGTGCTGGAGATTGGAGCGGGGGTAGTAATGAGCAGTTCTTC. It translates to CSAGDWSGGSNEQFF.

This clonotype was recorded a few times. The chain joins TRBV3-1 to TRBJ1-2; the D is unclear. The germline V gene has CDR1 LGHDT and CDR2 YNNKEL (reference sequence). The CDR3 has 12 amino acids. Trimming took 3 bases from V and 3 from J, leaving 5 bases between them. CDR3 sequence reads: CASSHPHYGYTF. The CDR3 DNA is TGTGCCAGCAGCCATCCCCACTATGGCTACACCTTC.

This clonotype was counted at least ten times. The V call is TRBV18, the J call TRBJ2-3; D may correspond to TRBD1 or TRBD2 (5 bases each). Germline values: CDR1 KGHSH, CDR2 LQKENI. This CDR3 contains 13 residues. The V end lost 7 bases, the J end lost 2 bases, and 10 bases lay between the germline ends. The CDR3 coding sequence is TGTGCCAGCTTTTCCGGGACCACAGATACGCAGTATTTT. Its protein is CASFSGTTDTQYF.

Remarks on this clonotype: Since no conserved phenylalanine or tryptophan closes the CDR3, a read error is the likely cause. V and J are TRBV15 and TRBJ1-5; a possible D gene is TRBD1 (6 bases). Trimming removed 2 bases from V and 9 bases from J, with 17 bases in between. Germline V gene lookup returns CDR1 LNHNV and CDR2 YYDKDF (reference sequence). CDR3 length: 15 amino acids. As DNA, the CDR3 is TGTGCCACCAGCAGAAAGGCAGGGGCGGGGGGGCCCCAGCATCTT. It yields the protein CATSRKAGAGGPQHL.

This clonotype was recorded at least ten times. The chain joins TRBV3-1 to TRBJ1-1, with a weak D call TRBD1 (6 bases). Trimming removed 3 bases at V and 4 bases at J, with 15 bases between. CDR1 and CDR2 (germline): LGHDT, YNNKEL (reference sequence). The CDR3 sequence is 15 residues long. The CDR3 spells CASSQETAGVTEAFF. The CDR3 DNA sequence: TGTGCCAGCAGCCAGGAGACAGCAGGGGTCACTGAAGCTTTCTTT. Together with reference TRBV3-1 and TRBJ1-1, the CDR3 gives the full variable domain: DTAVSQTPKYLVTQMGNDKSIKCEQNLGHDTMYWYKQDSKKFLKIMFSYNNKELIINETVPNRFSPKSPDKAHLNLHINSLELGDSAVYFCASSQETAGVTEAFFGQGTRLTVV.

This clonotype was seen only a few times. The V gene is TRBV7-9, the J gene TRBJ1-2, with 9 bases matching TRBD1. The CDR3 loop spans 14 amino acids. Trimming cost V 6 bases and J 7 bases; bases outside gene matches: 9. From germline, CDR1 is SEHNR and CDR2 FQNEAQ (reference sequence). The CDR3 protein is CASRATGGIPGYTF. The CDR3 coding sequence is TGTGCCAGCAGGGCGACAGGGGGAATTCCTGGCTACACCTTC.

Ten or more counts support this clonotype. The chain has TRBV12-3 or TRBV12-4 and TRBJ2-5, with 7 bases fitting TRBD2. This CDR3 has 14 amino acids. The trim removed 6 bases at V and 5 bases at J, leaving 9 bases unmatched. CDR3 loop: CASSLRGGTETQYF. CDR3 sequence (DNA): TGTGCCAGCAGCTTGCGGGGAGGGACGGAGACCCAGTACTTC.

The chain combines TRBV7-3 with TRBJ1-2, with D hard to call. The V and J ends lost 2 bases and 2 bases respectively, with 12 bases between them. The length of the CDR3 is 15 residues. Per germline, CDR1 SGHTA and CDR2 FQGTGA. The CDR3 spells CASSLYSILNYGYTF. For the CDR3, the DNA is TGTGCCAGCAGCTTATACAGCATACTAAACTATGGCTACACCTTC.

This clonotype was detected many times. V gene TRBV20-1 combines with J gene TRBJ1-2; 9 nucleotides line up with TRBD1. Germline CDR1 DFQATT, CDR2 SNEGSKA (reference sequence). The CDR3 is made up of 13 amino acids. Losses at the gene ends were 2 bases for V and 10 bases for J; bases not matched to a gene: 8. This CDR3 is CSARIRDRDAYTF. CDR3 DNA: TGCAGTGCTAGAATCCGGGACAGGGACGCCTACACCTTC.

Notes on this clonotype: A much bigger clone sits one base away, suggesting this may be a read error. The V gene is TRBV7-2, the J gene TRBJ2-5; D unclear. CDR1 and CDR2 (germline): SGHTA, FQGNSA. Deletions cut 5 bases from V and 2 bases from J, with 6 bases between. The CDR3 is made up of 12 amino acids. This chain's CDR3 is CASSDWQETQYF. CDR3 nucleotide sequence: TGTGCCAGCAGCGACTGGCAAGAGACCCAGTACTTC.

The CDR3 loop is CASSLHDRASTEAFF. The CDR3 coding sequence is TGTGCCAGCAGCCTCCACGACAGGGCGAGCACTGAAGCTTTCTTT. The rearrangement links TRBV9 to TRBJ1-1; 7 positions match TRBD1. The germline CDR1 and CDR2 sequences are SGDLS and YYNGEE. This CDR3 is built from 15 residues. J lost 4 bases, V lost 4 bases, and 10 bases had no gene match.

This clonotype was observed many times. The gene calls are TRBV27 and TRBJ2-1, with 7 bases aligning to TRBD2. The trim removed 0 bases at V and 8 bases at J, leaving 13 bases unmatched. The CDR3 extends over 17 amino acids. Per the germline V gene, CDR1 is MNHEY and CDR2 is SMNVEV (reference sequence). The CDR3 nucleotides read TGTGCCAGCAGTTTATCCTCGTCGGCGGGGGTAGTATATGAGCAGTTCTTC. It yields the protein CASSLSSSAGVVYEQFF.

This rearrangement joins TRBV5-1 to TRBJ2-3, with TRBD2 as a possible D gene (5 bases). The CDR3 runs 16 residues. Germline V gene data show CDR1 as SGHRS and CDR2 as YFSETQ. V shed 0 bases and J shed 1 base, with 12 bases lying between them. CDR3 sequence reads: CASSLAAELRTDTQYF. For the CDR3, the DNA is TGCGCCAGCAGCTTGGCAGCGGAGCTTCGCACAGATACGCAGTATTTT.

This clonotype has more than one count but fewer than ten. The gene calls are TRBV7-8 and TRBJ1-1, with D possibly TRBD1 on 5 matching bases. The V end was cut by 1 base, the J end by 3 bases, with 15 bases between. The CDR3 runs to 16 residues. Germline loops: CDR1 SGHVS, CDR2 FQNEAQ. Here the CDR3 reads CASSLEARDYYTEAFF. The CDR3, as DNA: TGTGCCAGCAGCTTAGAAGCCAGGGATTATTACACTGAAGCTTTCTTT.

This clonotype was seen many times. The junction shows a germline mismatch at one end, possibly a read error. V and J are TRBV29-1 and TRBJ1-1; TRBD1 agrees at 7 bases. The germline gives CDR1 SQVTM, CDR2 ANQGSEA. This CDR3 contains 17 residues. CDR3 in amino acids: CSVEGWDSRTADTEAFF. The CDR3 DNA follows: TGCAGCGTCGAAGGCTGGGACAGCCGGACCGCGGACACTGAAGCTTTCTTT.

This clonotype has a count of ten or more. The chain joins TRBV3-1 to TRBJ2-2, with TRBD2 matching over 13 bases. The V gene end was trimmed by 1 base and the J gene end by 6 bases; junction bases not matched to a gene: 5. Germline CDR1 reads LGHDT; CDR2 reads YNNKEL (reference sequence). The length of the CDR3 is 17 residues. The CDR3: CASSQGPLAGGPGELFF. The CDR3 bases are TGTGCCAGCAGCCAAGGTCCACTAGCGGGGGGGCCCGGGGAGCTGTTTTTT.

The chain uses TRBV3-1 and TRBJ2-2; tentatively, D is TRBD1 (5 bases). Trimming removed 6 bases from V and 1 base from J, with 12 bases in between. CDR1 and CDR2 (germline): LGHDT, YNNKEL (reference sequence). The CDR3 extends over 15 amino acids. The CDR3 DNA sequence: TGTGCCAGCAGTCCACTCCAGGGGAACACCGGGGAGCTGTTTTTT. It translates to CASSPLQGNTGELFF.

Concerning this clonotype itself: An end of the junction does not agree with germline; a read error may underlie this. The chain links TRBV7-7 to TRBJ2-3; D possibly corresponds to TRBD2 (5 bases). This CDR3 is built from 15 residues. Germline CDR1 and CDR2: SSHAT and FNYEAQ (reference sequence). The DNA of the CDR3 is TGTGCTAGCAGCTTCAACCCCGGAGGTGGAGATACGCAGTATTTT. This gives the protein CASSFNPGGGDTQYF.

There are many counts of this clonotype. The genes are TRBV11-2 and TRBJ1-1, with no clear D. The CDR3 consists of 12 residues. V gave up 5 bases and J gave up 6 bases, with 10 bases separating them. Germline V CDR1 and CDR2: SGHAT, FQNNGV. CDR3 sequence (DNA): TGTGCCAGCAGCCCACAGAGAGCTGAAGCTTTCTTT. Its translation: CASSPQRAEAFF.

This clonotype occurred many times. The chain joins TRBV27 to TRBJ1-1, with D uncertain. The CDR3 runs to 13 residues. V was trimmed by 7 bases and J by 3 bases, leaving 12 bases between them. CDR1 MNHEY and CDR2 SMNVEV come from the germline V gene (reference sequence). The CDR3 sequence is CASTAARYTEAFF. In nucleotides, the CDR3 is TGTGCCAGCACGGCAGCTAGGTACACTGAAGCTTTCTTT.

V usage is TRBV12-3 or TRBV12-4 and J usage is TRBJ2-2; 8 nucleotides agree with TRBD1. The CDR3 totals 13 residues. V gave up 6 bases and J gave up 6 bases; unmatched junction bases: 3. The CDR3 region has the DNA TGTGCCAGCAGACTACAGGGGGCCGGGGAGCTGTTTTTT. Its protein is CASRLQGAGELFF.

This chain joins TRBV5-1 and TRBJ1-2, with 8 bases aligning to TRBD1. This CDR3 has 15 amino acids. The germline V gene has CDR1 SGHRS and CDR2 YFSETQ. V shed 4 bases and J 0 bases; nucleotides not matched to a gene: 5. As DNA, the CDR3 is TGCGCCAGCAGCACTCCGGGACAGGCTAACTATGGCTACACCTTC. It translates to CASSTPGQANYGYTF.

Concerning this clonotype itself: This may be a read error: a much more frequent sequence differs by one nucleotide. The chain employs TRBV29-1 and TRBJ2-5; D remains ambiguous. Trimming took 3 bases from V and 2 from J, leaving 7 bases between them. The length of the CDR3 is 12 residues. CDR1 is SQVTM, CDR2 ANQGSEA, per germline. The CDR3 coding sequence is TGCAGCGTTGATGTGGGGCAAGAGACCCAGTACTTC. It is translated as CSVDVGQETQYF.

The CDR3 region is CASSPRQGLRQPQHF. The CDR3 region has the DNA TGTGCCAGTAGTCCTCGACAGGGTTTACGGCAGCCCCAGCATTTT. This sequence joins TRBV19 and TRBJ1-5, with 7 bases fitting TRBD1. The ends lost 5 bases at V and 7 bases at J; junction bases unmatched: 11. CDR1 LNHDA and CDR2 SQIVND come from the germline V gene (reference sequence). This CDR3 has 15 residues.